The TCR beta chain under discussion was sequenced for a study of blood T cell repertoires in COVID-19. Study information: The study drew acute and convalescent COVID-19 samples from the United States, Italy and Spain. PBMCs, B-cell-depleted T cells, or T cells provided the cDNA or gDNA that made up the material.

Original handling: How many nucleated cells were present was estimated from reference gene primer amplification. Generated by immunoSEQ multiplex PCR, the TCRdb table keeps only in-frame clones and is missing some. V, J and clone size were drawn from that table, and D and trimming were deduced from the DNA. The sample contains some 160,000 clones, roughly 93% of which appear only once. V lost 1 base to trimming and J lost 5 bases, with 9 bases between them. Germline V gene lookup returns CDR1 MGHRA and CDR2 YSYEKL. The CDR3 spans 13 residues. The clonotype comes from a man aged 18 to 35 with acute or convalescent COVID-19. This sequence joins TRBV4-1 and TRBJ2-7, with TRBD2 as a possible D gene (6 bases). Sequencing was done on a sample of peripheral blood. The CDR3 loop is CASSQASVHEQYF. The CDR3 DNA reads TGCGCCAGCAGCCAAGCTAGCGTCCACGAGCAGTACTTC.